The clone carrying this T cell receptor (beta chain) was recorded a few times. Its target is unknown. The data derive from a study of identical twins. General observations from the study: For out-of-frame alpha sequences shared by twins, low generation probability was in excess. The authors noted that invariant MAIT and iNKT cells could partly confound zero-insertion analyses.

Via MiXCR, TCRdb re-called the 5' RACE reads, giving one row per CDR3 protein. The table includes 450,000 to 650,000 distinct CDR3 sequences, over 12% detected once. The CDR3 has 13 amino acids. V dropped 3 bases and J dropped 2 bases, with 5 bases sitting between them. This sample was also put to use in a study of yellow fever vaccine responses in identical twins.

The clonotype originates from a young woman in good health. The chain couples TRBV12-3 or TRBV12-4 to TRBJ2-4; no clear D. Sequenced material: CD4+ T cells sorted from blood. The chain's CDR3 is CASSFPPKNIQYF. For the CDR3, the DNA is TGTGCCAGCAGTTTTCCGCCCAAAAACATTCAGTACTTC.